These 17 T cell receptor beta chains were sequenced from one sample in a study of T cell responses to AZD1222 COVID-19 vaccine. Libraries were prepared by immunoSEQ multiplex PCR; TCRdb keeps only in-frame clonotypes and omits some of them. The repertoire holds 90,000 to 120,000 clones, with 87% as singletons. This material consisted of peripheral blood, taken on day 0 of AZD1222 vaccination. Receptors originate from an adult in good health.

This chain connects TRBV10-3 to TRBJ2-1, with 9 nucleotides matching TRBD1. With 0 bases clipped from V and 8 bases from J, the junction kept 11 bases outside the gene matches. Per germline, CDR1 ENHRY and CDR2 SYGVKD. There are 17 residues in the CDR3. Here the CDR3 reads CAISESATGGSVDEQFF. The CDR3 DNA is TGTGCCATCAGTGAGTCGGCCACAGGGGGCTCCGTGGATGAGCAGTTCTTC.

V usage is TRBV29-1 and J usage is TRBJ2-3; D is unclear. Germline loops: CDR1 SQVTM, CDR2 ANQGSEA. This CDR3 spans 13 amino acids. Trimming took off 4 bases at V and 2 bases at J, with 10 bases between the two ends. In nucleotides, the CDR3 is TGCAGCGTTGCCGTCACCAACACAGATACGCAGTATTTT. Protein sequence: CSVAVTNTDTQYF.

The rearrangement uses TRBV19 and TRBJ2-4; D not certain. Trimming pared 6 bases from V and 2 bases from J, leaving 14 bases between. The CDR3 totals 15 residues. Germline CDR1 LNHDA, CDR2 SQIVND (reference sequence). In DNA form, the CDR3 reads TGTGCCAGTAGCCGCGACTTCCGACCCAAAAACATTCAGTACTTC. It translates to CASSRDFRPKNIQYF.

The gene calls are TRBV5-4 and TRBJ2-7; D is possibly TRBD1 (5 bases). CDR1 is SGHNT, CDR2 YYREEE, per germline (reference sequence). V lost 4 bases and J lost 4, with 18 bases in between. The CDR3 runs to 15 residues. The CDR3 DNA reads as TGTGCCAGCAGCGACCGATCTAGGGGCGCGTACGAGCAGTACTTC. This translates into CASSDRSRGAYEQYF.

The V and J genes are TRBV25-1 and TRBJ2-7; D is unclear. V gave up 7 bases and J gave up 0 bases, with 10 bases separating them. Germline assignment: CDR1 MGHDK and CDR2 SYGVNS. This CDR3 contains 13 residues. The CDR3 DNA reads TGTGCCAGCACCCGGAAGGGCTCCTACGAGCAGTACTTC. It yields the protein CASTRKGSYEQYF.

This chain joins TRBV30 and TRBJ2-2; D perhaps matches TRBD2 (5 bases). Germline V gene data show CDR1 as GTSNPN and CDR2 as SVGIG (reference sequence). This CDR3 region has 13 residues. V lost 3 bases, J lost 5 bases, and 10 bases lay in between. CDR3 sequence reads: CAWRNRGTGELFF. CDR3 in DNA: TGTGCCTGGAGAAATCGAGGGACCGGGGAGCTGTTTTTT.

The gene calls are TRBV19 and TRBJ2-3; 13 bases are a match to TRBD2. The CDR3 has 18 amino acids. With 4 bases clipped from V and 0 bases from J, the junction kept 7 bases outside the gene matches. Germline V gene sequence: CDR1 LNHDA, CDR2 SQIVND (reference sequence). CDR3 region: CASSTRTSGGPSTDTQYF. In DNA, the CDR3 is TGTGCCAGTAGTACCCGGACTAGCGGGGGCCCTAGCACAGATACGCAGTATTTT.

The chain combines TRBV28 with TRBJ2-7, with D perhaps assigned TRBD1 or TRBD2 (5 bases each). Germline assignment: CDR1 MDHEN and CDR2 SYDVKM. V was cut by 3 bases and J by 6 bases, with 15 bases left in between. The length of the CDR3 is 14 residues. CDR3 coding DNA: TGTGCCAGCAGTTTCCGGGACGGGATTGGCGAGCAGTACTTC. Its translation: CASSFRDGIGEQYF.

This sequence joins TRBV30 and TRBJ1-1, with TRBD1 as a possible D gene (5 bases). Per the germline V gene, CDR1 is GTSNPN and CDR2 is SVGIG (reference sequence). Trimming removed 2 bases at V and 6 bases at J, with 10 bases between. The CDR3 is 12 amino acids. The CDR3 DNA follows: TGTGCCTGGAGTCAGGGTGGGGCTGAAGCTTTCTTT. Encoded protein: CAWSQGGAEAFF.

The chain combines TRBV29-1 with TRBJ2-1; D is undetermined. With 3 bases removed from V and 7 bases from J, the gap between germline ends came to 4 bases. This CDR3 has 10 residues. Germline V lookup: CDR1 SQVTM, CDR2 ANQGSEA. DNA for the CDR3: TGCAGCGTTGATACGAATGAGCAGTTCTTC. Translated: CSVDTNEQFF.

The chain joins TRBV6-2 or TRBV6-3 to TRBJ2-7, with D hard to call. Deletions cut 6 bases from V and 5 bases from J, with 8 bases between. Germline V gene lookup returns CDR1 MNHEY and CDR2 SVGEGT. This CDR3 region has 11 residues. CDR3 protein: CASSLINEQYF. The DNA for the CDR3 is TGTGCCAGCAGCTTAATCAACGAGCAGTACTTC.

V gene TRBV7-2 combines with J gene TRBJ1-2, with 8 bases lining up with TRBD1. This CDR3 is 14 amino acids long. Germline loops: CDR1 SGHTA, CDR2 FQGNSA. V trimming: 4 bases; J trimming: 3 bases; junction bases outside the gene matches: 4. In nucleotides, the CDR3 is TGTGCCAGCAGCTCACCAGGGGGCTACTATGGCTACACCTTC. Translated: CASSSPGGYYGYTF.

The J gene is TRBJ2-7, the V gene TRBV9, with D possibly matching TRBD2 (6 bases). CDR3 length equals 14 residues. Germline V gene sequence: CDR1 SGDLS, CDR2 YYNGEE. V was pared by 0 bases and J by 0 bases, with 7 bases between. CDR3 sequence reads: CASSVGGLSYEQYF. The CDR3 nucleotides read TGTGCCAGCAGCGTAGGGGGACTCTCCTACGAGCAGTACTTC.

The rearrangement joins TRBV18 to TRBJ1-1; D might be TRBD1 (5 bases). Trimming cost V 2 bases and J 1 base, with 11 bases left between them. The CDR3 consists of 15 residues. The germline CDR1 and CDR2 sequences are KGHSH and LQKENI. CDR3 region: CASSPRDGSNTEAFF. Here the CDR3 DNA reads TGTGCCAGCTCACCAAGGGACGGATCGAACACTGAAGCTTTCTTT.

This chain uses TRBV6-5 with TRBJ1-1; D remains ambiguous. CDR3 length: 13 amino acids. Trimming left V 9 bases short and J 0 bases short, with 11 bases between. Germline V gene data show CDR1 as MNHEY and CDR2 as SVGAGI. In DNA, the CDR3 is TGTGCCAGTATCCGGGCTTTGAACACTGAAGCTTTCTTT. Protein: CASIRALNTEAFF.

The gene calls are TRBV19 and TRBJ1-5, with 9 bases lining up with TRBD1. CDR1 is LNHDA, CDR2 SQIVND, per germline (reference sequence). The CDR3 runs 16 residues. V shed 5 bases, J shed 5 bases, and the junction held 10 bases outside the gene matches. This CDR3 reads CASSLRDRALDQPQHF. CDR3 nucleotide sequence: TGTGCCAGTAGTCTCCGGGACAGGGCTCTGGATCAGCCCCAGCATTTT.

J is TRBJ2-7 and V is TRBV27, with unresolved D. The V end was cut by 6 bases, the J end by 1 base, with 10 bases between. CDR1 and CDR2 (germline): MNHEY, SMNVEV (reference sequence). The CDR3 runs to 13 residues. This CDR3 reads CASSLGYSYEQYF. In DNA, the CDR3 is TGTGCCAGCAGCTTGGGCTATTCCTACGAGCAGTACTTC.